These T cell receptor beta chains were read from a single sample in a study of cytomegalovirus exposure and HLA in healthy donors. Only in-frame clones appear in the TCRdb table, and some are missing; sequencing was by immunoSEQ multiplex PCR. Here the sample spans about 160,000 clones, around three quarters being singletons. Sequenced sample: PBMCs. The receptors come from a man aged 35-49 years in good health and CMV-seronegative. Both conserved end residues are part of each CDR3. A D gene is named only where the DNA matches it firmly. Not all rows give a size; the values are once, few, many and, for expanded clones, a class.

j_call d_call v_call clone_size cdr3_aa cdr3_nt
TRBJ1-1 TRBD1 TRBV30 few CAYRDRVLSGAFF TGTGCCTACAGGGACAGGGTCCTAAGTGGAGCTTTCTTT
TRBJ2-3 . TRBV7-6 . CASSLALNRRQGTDTQYF TGTGCCAGCAGCTTAGCCCTAAATCGGAGACAGGGCACAGATACGCAGTATTTT
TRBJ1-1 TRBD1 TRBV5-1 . CASSGLGQGITEAFF TGCGCCAGCAGCGGTCTCGGACAGGGTATTACTGAAGCTTTCTTT
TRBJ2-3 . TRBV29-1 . CSVGRGSSTDTQYF TGCAGCGTCGGAAGGGGGTCGAGCACAGATACGCAGTATTTT
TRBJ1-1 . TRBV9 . CASSAFGGTEAFF TGTGCCAGCAGCGCCTTTGGGGGGACTGAAGCTTTCTTT
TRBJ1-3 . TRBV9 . CASSFNQGSSGNTIYF TGTGCCAGCAGCTTCAACCAGGGAAGCTCTGGAAACACCATATATTTT
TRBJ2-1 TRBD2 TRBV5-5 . CASRVGLAGNNEQFF TGTGCCAGCAGGGTGGGGCTAGCGGGAAACAATGAGCAGTTCTTC
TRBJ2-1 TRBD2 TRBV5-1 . CASSPGTSGTNEQFF TGCGCCAGCAGCCCCGGGACTAGCGGGACCAATGAGCAGTTCTTC
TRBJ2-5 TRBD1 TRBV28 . CASSLEDRDQETQYF TGTGCCAGCAGTTTAGAGGACAGGGACCAAGAGACCCAGTACTTC
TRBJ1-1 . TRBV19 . CASSIGGPVEAFF TGTGCCAGTAGTATAGGCGGGCCGGTAGAAGCTTTCTTT
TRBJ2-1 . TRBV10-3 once CAISESGDTNEQFF TGTGCCATCAGTGAGTCGGGAGACACAAATGAGCAGTTCTTC
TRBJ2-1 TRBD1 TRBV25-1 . CASRGDRASSYNEQFF TGTGCCAGCAGAGGGGACAGGGCCAGCTCCTACAATGAGCAGTTCTTC
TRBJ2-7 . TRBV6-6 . CASSYSRDYEQYF TGTGCAAGCAGTTACTCGAGGGACTACGAGCAGTACTTC
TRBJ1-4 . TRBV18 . CASSRPGAGEKLFF TGTGCCAGCTCACGACCGGGGGCTGGGGAAAAACTGTTTTTT